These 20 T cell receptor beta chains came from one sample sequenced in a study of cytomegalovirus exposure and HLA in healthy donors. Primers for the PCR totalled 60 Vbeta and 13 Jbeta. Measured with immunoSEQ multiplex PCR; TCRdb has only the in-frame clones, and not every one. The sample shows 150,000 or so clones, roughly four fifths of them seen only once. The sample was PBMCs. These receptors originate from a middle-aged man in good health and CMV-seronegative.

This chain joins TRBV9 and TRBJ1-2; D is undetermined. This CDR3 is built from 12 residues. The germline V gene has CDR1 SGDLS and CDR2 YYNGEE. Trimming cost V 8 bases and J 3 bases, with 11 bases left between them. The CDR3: CASSLDYYGYTF. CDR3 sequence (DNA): TGTGCCAGTTCCCTAGATTACTATGGCTACACCTTC. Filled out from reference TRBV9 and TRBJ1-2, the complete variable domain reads DSGVTQTPKHLITATGQRVTLRCSPRSGDLSVYWYQQSLDQGLQFLIQYYNGEERAKGNILERFSAQQFPDLHSELNLSSLELGDSALYFCASSLDYYGYTFGSGTRLTVV.

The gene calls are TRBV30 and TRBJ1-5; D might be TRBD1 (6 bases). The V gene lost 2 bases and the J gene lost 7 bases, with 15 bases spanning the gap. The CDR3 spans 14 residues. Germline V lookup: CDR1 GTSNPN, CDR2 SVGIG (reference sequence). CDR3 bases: TGTGCCTGGAGTAGGGGGGGGGAGGAGCAGCCCCAGCATTTT. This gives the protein CAWSRGGEEQPQHF.

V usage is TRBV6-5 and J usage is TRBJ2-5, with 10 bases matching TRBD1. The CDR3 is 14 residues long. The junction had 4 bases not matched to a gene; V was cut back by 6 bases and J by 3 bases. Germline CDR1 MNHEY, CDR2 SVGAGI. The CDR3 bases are TGTGCCAGCAGCTCCGGGACAGGGGAAGAGACCCAGTACTTC. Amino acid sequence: CASSSGTGEETQYF.

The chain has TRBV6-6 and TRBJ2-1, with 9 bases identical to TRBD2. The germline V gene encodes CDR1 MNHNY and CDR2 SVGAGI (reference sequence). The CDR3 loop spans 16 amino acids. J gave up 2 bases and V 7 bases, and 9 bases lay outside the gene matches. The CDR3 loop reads CASKRRREGAYNEQFF. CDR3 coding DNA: TGTGCCAGCAAGAGGAGGCGGGAGGGGGCCTACAATGAGCAGTTCTTC.

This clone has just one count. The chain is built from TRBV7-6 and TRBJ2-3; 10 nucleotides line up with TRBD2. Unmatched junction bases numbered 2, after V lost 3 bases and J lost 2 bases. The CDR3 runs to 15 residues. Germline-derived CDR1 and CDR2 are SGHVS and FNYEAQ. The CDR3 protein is CASSFTSGVTDTQYF. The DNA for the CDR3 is TGTGCCAGCAGCTTCACTAGCGGGGTCACAGATACGCAGTATTTT.

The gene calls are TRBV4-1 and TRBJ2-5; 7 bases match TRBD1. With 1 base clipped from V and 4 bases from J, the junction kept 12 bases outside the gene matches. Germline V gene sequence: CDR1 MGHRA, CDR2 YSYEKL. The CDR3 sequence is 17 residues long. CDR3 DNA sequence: TGCGCCAGCAGCCAAGTGGGACCGGGACAGACATTAGAGACCCAGTACTTC. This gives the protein CASSQVGPGQTLETQYF.

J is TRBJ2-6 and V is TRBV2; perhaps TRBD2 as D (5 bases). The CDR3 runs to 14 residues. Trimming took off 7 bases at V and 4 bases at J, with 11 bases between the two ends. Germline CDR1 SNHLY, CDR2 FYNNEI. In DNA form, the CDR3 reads TGTGCCAGCAACGAGGGTGCCGGGGCCAACGTCCTGACTTTC. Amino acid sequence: CASNEGAGANVLTF.

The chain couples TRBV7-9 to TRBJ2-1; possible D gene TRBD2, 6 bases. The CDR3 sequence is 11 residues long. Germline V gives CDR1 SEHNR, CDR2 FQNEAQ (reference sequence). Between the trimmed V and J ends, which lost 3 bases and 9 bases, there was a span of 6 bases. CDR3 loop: CASSLGGEQFF. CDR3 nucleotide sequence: TGTGCCAGCAGCTTGGGGGGTGAGCAGTTCTTC. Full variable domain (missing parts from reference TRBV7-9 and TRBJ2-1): DTGVSQNPRHKITKRGQNVTFRCDPISEHNRLYWYRQTLGQGPEFLTYFQNEAQLEKSRLLSDRFSAERPKGSFSTLEIQRTEQGDSAMYLCASSLGGEQFFGPGTRLTVL.

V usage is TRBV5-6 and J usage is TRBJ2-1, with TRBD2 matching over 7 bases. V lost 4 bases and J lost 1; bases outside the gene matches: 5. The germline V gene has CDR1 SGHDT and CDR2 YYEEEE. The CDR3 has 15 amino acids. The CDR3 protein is CASSPSSGSYNEQFF. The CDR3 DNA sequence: TGTGCCAGCAGCCCCTCTAGCGGTTCCTACAATGAGCAGTTCTTC. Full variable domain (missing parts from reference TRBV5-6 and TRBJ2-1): DAGVTQSPTHLIKTRGQQVTLRCSPKSGHDTVSWYQQALGQGPQFIFQYYEEEERQRGNFPDRFSGHQFPNYSSELNVNALLLGDSALYLCASSPSSGSYNEQFFGPGTRLTVL.

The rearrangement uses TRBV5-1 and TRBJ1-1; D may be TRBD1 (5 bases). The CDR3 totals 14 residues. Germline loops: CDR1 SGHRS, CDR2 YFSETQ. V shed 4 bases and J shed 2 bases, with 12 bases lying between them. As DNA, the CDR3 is TGCGCCAGCAGCCCGGACATAAGAAACACTGAAGCTTTCTTT. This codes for CASSPDIRNTEAFF.

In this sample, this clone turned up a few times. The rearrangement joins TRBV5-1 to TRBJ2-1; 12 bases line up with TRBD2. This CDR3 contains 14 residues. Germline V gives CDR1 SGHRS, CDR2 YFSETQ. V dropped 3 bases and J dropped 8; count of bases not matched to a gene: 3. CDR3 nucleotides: TGCGCCAGCAGCTCCCGACTAGCGGGAGATGAGCAGTTCTTC. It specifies CASSSRLAGDEQFF.

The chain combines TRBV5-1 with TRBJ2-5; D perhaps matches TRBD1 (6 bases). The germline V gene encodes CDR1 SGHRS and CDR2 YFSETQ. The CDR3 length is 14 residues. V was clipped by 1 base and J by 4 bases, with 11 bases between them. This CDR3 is CASSLLGAGETQYF. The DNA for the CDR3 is TGCGCCAGCAGCTTGCTGGGGGCAGGAGAGACCCAGTACTTC.

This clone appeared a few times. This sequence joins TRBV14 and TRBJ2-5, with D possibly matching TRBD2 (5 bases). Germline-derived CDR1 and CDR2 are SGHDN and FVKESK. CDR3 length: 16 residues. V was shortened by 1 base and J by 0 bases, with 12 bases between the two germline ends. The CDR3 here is CASSQGQRTYQETQYF. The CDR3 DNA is TGTGCCAGCAGCCAAGGCCAGCGGACGTACCAAGAGACCCAGTACTTC.

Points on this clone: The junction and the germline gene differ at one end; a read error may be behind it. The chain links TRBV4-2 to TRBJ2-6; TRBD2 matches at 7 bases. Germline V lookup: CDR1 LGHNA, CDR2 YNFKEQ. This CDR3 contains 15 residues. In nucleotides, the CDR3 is TGTGCCAGCAGCCAAGAGGCCAGCGGGGCCAACGGCCTGACTTTC. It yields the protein CASSQEASGANGLTF.

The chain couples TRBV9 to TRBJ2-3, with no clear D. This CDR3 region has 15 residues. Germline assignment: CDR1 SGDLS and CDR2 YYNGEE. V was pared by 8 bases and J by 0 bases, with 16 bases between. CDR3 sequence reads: CASTSDGLSTDTQYF. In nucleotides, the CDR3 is TGTGCCAGTACCAGCGACGGGTTAAGCACAGATACGCAGTATTTT.

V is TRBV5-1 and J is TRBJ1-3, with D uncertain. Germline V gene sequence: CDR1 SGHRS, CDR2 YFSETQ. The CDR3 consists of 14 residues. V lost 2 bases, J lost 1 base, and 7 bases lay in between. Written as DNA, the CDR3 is TGCGCCAGCAGCTTTCTCGGGTCTGGAAACACCATATATTTT. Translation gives CASSFLGSGNTIYF.

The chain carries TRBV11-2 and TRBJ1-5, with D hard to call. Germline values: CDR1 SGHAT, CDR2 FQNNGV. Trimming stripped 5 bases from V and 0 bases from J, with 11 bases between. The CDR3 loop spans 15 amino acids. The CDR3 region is CASSASGDSNQPQHF. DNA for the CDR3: TGTGCCAGCAGCGCAAGCGGGGATAGCAATCAGCCCCAGCATTTT.

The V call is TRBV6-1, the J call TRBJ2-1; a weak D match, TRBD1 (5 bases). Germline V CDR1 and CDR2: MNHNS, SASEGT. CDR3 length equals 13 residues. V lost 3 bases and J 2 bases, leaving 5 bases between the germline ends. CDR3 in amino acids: CASSETAYNEQFF. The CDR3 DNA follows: TGTGCCAGCAGTGAGACAGCCTACAATGAGCAGTTCTTC.

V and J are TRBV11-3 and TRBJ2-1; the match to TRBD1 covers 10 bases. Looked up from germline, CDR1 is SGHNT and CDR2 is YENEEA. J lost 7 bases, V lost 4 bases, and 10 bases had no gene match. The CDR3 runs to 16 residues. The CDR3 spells CASSSPTRDRGNEQFF. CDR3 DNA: TGTGCCAGCAGCTCTCCTACGAGGGACAGGGGAAATGAGCAGTTCTTC.

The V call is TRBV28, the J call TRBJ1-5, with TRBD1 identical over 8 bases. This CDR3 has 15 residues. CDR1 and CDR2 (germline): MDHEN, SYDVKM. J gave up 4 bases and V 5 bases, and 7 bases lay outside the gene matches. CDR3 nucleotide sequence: TGTGCCAGCAGTATATTGGACAGGGCGAATCAGCCCCAGCATTTT. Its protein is CASSILDRANQPQHF.